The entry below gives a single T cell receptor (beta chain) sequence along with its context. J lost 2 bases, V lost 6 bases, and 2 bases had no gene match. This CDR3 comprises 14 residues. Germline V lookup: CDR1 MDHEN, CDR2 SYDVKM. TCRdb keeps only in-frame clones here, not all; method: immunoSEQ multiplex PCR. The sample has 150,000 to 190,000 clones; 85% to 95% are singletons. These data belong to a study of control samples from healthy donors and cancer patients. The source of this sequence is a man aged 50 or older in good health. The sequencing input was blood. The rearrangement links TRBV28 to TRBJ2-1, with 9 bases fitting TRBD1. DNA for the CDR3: TGTGCCAGCAGGGGACAGGGACCCTACAATGAGCAGTTCTTC. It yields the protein CASRGQGPYNEQFF.